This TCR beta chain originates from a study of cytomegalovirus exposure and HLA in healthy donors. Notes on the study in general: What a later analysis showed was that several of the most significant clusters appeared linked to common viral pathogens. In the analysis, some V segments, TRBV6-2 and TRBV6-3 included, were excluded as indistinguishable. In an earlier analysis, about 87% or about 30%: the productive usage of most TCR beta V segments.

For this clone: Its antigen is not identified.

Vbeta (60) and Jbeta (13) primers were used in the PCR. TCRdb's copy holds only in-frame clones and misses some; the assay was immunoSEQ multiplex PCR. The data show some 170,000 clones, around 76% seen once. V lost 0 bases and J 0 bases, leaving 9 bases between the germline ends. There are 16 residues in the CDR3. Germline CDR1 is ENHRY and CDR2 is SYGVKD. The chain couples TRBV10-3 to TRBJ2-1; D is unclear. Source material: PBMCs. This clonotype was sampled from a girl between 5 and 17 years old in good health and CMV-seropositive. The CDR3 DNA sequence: TGTGCCATCAGTGAGTCCAACTCCGGCTCCTACAATGAGCAGTTCTTC. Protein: CAISESNSGSYNEQFF.